One sample yielded the 10 T cell receptor beta chains listed below, sequenced in a study of cytomegalovirus exposure and HLA in healthy donors. Clones were read by immunoSEQ multiplex PCR, and TCRdb kept only the in-frame ones, dropping some. The sample consists of approximately 150,000 clones, roughly nine tenths of them appearing once. Specimen: PBMCs. These receptors all come from a woman aged 18-29 years in good health and CMV-seropositive.

The chain couples TRBV2 to TRBJ2-5, with 11 nucleotides matching TRBD2. This CDR3 has 15 amino acids. Germline CDR1 is SNHLY and CDR2 is FYNNEI. V lost 4 bases and J lost 7; bases outside the gene matches: 8. The CDR3 nucleotides read TGTGCCAGCAGTGCCGGGACTAGCGGTCCCATGACCCAGTACTTC. This sequence encodes CASSAGTSGPMTQYF.

The rearrangement links TRBV7-2 to TRBJ2-3, with 13 bases identical to TRBD2. From germline, CDR1 is SGHTA and CDR2 FQGNSA. The V segment lost 4 bases and the J segment 6 bases; nucleotides outside the gene matches: 10. The CDR3 runs 17 residues. The CDR3 sequence: CASSWGTSGTARDTQYF. CDR3 nucleotides: TGTGCCAGCAGCTGGGGGACTAGCGGGACAGCCAGGGATACGCAGTATTTT.

The rearrangement links TRBV11-2 to TRBJ1-3, with D possibly TRBD1 on 5 matching bases. The CDR3 consists of 16 residues. Trimming took off 4 bases at V and 0 bases at J, with 13 bases between the two ends. Germline V gene data show CDR1 as SGHAT and CDR2 as FQNNGV. The CDR3 DNA reads TGTGCCAGCAGCTCAGAGCAGGGCTACTCTGGAAACACCATATATTTT. Translated: CASSSEQGYSGNTIYF.

This clone has a single count. The chain is built from TRBV7-6 and TRBJ2-2; 7 bases agree with TRBD2. The V segment lost 5 bases and the J segment 6 bases; nucleotides outside the gene matches: 12. Germline CDR1 reads SGHVS; CDR2 reads FNYEAQ. The CDR3 covers 16 residues. CDR3 in DNA: TGTGCCAGCAGCCCGACTAGCCAAGGTGGCGCCGGGGAGCTGTTTTTT. Encoded protein: CASSPTSQGGAGELFF. Full variable domain (outside the CDR3, taken from reference TRBV7-6 and TRBJ2-2): GAGVSQSPRYKVTKRGQDVALRCDPISGHVSLYWYRQALGQGPEFLTYFNYEAQQDKSGLPNDRFSAERPEGSISTLTIQRTEQRDSAMYRCASSPTSQGGAGELFFGEGSRLTVL.

This chain connects TRBV6-5 to TRBJ1-4, with TRBD1 matching 7 bases. Germline CDR1 reads MNHEY; CDR2 reads SVGAGI. This CDR3 comprises 14 residues. V trimming: 4 bases; J trimming: 5 bases; junction bases outside the gene matches: 4. CDR3 DNA: TGTGCCAGCAGTTCTACAGGGGCGAATGAAAAACTGTTTTTT. This encodes CASSSTGANEKLFF.

The DNA for the CDR3 is TGCGCCAGCAGTCAGACACACTTGGAATTCTTC. Amino acid sequence: CASSQTHLEFF. The chain has TRBV4-1 and TRBJ2-1, with no clear D. This CDR3 is built from 11 residues. CDR1 is MGHRA and CDR2 is YSYEKL in the germline V gene. Trimming removed 6 bases at V and 16 bases at J, with 16 bases between.

V and J are TRBV6-6 and TRBJ1-1; 12 bases are a match to TRBD1. Germline V gives CDR1 MNHNY, CDR2 SVGAGI (reference sequence). This CDR3 comprises 15 residues. The junction had 8 bases not matched to a gene; V was cut back by 10 bases and J by 2 bases. CDR3 in amino acids: CATGPGQGANTEAFF. The CDR3 DNA reads as TGTGCCACCGGACCGGGACAGGGGGCTAACACTGAAGCTTTCTTT.

V is TRBV7-9 and J is TRBJ2-2; TRBD2 aligns across 9 bases. V lost 4 bases to trimming and J lost 4 bases; unmatched junction nucleotides: 7. Germline values: CDR1 SEHNR, CDR2 FQNEAQ (reference sequence). The CDR3 sequence is 16 residues long. The CDR3 loop is CASSSRLAASTGELFF. The CDR3 bases are TGTGCCAGCAGCTCCAGACTAGCGGCAAGCACCGGGGAGCTGTTTTTT.

The rearrangement links TRBV7-2 to TRBJ1-1; TRBD1 is a possible D gene (6 bases). The CDR3 is 14 residues long. Per the germline V gene, CDR1 is SGHTA and CDR2 is FQGNSA. Trimming stripped 3 bases from V and 2 bases from J, with 10 bases between. CDR3 loop: CASSLDSFNTEAFF. The CDR3 nucleotides read TGTGCCAGCAGCTTGGACAGCTTCAACACTGAAGCTTTCTTT.

This rearrangement joins TRBV7-2 to TRBJ2-5; possibly TRBD1 for D (6 bases). The CDR3 length is 18 residues. Germline V gene lookup returns CDR1 SGHTA and CDR2 FQGNSA. V lost 5 bases and J 2 bases, leaving 24 bases between the germline ends. The CDR3 protein is CASSQFGWGPGEQETQYF. Written as DNA, the CDR3 is TGTGCCAGCAGCCAGTTCGGGTGGGGGCCAGGGGAGCAAGAGACCCAGTACTTC.